This TCR beta chain was recovered during a study of blood T cell repertoires in COVID-19 (dated by TCRdb to about 2020). Context from the whole study: Collaborator samples came from the United States, Italy and Spain and covered acute and convalescent phases of COVID-19. The repertoires were released in a freely available public database meant as a resource for research on the immune response to SARS-CoV-2. The samples were drawn from the first 160 participants of the ongoing ImmuneRACE study and from some 1,300 subjects provided by 6 global collaborators. The prospective study material was composed of cDNA or gDNA derived from T cells, B-cell-depleted T cells, or PBMCs. The dataset comprised deeply sampled blood TCRbeta repertoires from subjects exposed to, actively infected with, or recovered from COVID-19. Where available, HLA class I and class II types were taken from metadata supplied by the sample provider and were not determined by assay-based typing. Nearly every sample came with metadata listing a de-identified subject ID, COVID-19 status, age in years and sex.

Whole blood was collected in K2EDTA tubes by collaborating institutions according to the institutions' own protocols. For TCRbeta analysis, collaborator samples were shipped as frozen whole blood, as isolated PBMCs, or as DNA extracted from either sample type. General findings and caveats noted by the study authors: The quantity of clinical and demographic metadata differed by source and by participant and was supplied without curation.

Notes on this clone: Its cognate antigen has yet to be identified. Nothing much larger sits one base from this clone, and base qualities are not available.

The immunoSEQ Assay, a bias-controlled multiplex PCR, was used to amplify TCRbeta CDR3 regions from genomic DNA. On the authors' methods: Within the assay, amplification of reference gene primers was used to estimate how many nucleated cells each sample contained. Sequence reads were collapsed and filtered to measure the absolute abundance of every unique TCRbeta CDR3 rearrangement. For each sample, productive Simpson clonality was calculated as the square root of Simpson's diversity index over productive rearrangements. This immuneACCESS table, as held by TCRdb, lists in-frame sequences with V and J called but not all clones. Of the missing ones, under half trace to an unresolved V gene in checked studies; the others have no known cause. The D gene and trimming were derived from the DNA, and the V and J assignments and clone size from that table. The sample table records more than 150,000 clones; approximately 87% of these occur just once. Together, the top ten hold around 2.7% of the sample.

CDR3 length: 11 amino acids, cysteine to phenylalanine. The retained sequence is limited to the CDR3, 33 bases, with the frame set at the first base. V drops 5 bases and J drops 6 bases, leaving 8 bases in between. CDR1 and CDR2, per the germline V gene, are SGHTA and FQGNSA. The receptor was isolated from a man aged 40-50 years with active or convalescent COVID-19. The sample consisted of peripheral blood. Recombination linked TRBV7-2 to TRBJ2-7; TRBD2 is a weak D gene call, 5 bases matching. The DNA sequence is given as TGTGCCAGCAGCAGCGGATCCGAGCAGTACTTC. Translated, this gives CASSSGSEQYF.